These 5 T cell receptor beta chains were sequenced from one sample in a study of cytomegalovirus exposure and HLA in healthy donors. The PCR employed 60 Vbeta primers together with 13 Jbeta primers. The data were produced by immunoSEQ multiplex PCR, yet TCRdb's version contains in-frame clones alone and is incomplete. Of about 150,000 clones listed, around two thirds are singletons. Sequenced: PBMCs. The receptors derive from a young man in good health and CMV-seropositive.

The rearrangement links TRBV19 to TRBJ2-7; 10 bases are shared with TRBD2. The length of the CDR3 is 14 residues. With 8 bases clipped from V and 2 bases from J, the junction kept 6 bases outside the gene matches. Germline V gene lookup returns CDR1 LNHDA and CDR2 SQIVND (reference sequence). The CDR3 DNA sequence: TGTGCCAGTGGAAGGACTAGCGGAACCTACGAGCAGTACTTC. Amino acid sequence: CASGRTSGTYEQYF.

V and J are TRBV6-6 and TRBJ2-1, with TRBD2 matching 7 bases. Per germline, CDR1 MNHNY and CDR2 SVGAGI (reference sequence). The CDR3 sequence is 13 residues long. V lost 1 base to trimming and J lost 12 bases; unmatched junction nucleotides: 6. In DNA, the CDR3 is TGTGCCAGCAGTTACTTGCGGGAGAGGTGGCAGTTCTTC. Its translation: CASSYLRERWQFF.

This chain uses TRBV7-8 with TRBJ2-1; a weak D match, TRBD2 (6 bases). The V and J ends lost 8 bases and 2 bases respectively, with 16 bases between them. Germline values: CDR1 SGHVS, CDR2 FQNEAQ. The CDR3 extends over 15 amino acids. The CDR3 sequence: CASSPAGPTYNEQFF. DNA of the CDR3: TGTGCCAGCTCCCCGGCGGGGCCGACCTACAATGAGCAGTTCTTC.

This clone has only one observation. Mismatch with germline at one junction end may stem from a read error. V gene TRBV7-9 combines with J gene TRBJ2-1, with 10 bases identical to TRBD2. This CDR3 is 17 amino acids long. The germline CDR1 and CDR2 sequences are SEHNR and FQNEAQ (reference sequence). CDR3: CSSSLRSSGSSYNEQFF. CDR3 sequence (DNA): TGTTCCAGCAGTCTAAGGTCTAGCGGGAGCTCCTACAATGAGCAGTTCTTC. Using reference TRBV7-9 and TRBJ2-1 for the parts outside the CDR3, the full variable domain is DTGVSQNPRHKITKRGQNVTFRCDPISEHNRLYWYRQTLGQGPEFLTYFQNEAQLEKSRLLSDRFSAERPKGSFSTLEIQRTEQGDSAMYLCSSSLRSSGSSYNEQFFGPGTRLTVL.

This clone was seen a few times. The rearrangement links TRBV5-1 to TRBJ1-1, with 7 bases fitting TRBD1. Germline assignment: CDR1 SGHRS and CDR2 YFSETQ. The CDR3 totals 15 residues. V gave up 3 bases and J gave up 3 bases; unmatched junction bases: 8. The CDR3 is CASSSGLGGHTEAFF. CDR3 bases: TGCGCCAGCAGCTCCGGGTTAGGGGGCCACACTGAAGCTTTCTTT.